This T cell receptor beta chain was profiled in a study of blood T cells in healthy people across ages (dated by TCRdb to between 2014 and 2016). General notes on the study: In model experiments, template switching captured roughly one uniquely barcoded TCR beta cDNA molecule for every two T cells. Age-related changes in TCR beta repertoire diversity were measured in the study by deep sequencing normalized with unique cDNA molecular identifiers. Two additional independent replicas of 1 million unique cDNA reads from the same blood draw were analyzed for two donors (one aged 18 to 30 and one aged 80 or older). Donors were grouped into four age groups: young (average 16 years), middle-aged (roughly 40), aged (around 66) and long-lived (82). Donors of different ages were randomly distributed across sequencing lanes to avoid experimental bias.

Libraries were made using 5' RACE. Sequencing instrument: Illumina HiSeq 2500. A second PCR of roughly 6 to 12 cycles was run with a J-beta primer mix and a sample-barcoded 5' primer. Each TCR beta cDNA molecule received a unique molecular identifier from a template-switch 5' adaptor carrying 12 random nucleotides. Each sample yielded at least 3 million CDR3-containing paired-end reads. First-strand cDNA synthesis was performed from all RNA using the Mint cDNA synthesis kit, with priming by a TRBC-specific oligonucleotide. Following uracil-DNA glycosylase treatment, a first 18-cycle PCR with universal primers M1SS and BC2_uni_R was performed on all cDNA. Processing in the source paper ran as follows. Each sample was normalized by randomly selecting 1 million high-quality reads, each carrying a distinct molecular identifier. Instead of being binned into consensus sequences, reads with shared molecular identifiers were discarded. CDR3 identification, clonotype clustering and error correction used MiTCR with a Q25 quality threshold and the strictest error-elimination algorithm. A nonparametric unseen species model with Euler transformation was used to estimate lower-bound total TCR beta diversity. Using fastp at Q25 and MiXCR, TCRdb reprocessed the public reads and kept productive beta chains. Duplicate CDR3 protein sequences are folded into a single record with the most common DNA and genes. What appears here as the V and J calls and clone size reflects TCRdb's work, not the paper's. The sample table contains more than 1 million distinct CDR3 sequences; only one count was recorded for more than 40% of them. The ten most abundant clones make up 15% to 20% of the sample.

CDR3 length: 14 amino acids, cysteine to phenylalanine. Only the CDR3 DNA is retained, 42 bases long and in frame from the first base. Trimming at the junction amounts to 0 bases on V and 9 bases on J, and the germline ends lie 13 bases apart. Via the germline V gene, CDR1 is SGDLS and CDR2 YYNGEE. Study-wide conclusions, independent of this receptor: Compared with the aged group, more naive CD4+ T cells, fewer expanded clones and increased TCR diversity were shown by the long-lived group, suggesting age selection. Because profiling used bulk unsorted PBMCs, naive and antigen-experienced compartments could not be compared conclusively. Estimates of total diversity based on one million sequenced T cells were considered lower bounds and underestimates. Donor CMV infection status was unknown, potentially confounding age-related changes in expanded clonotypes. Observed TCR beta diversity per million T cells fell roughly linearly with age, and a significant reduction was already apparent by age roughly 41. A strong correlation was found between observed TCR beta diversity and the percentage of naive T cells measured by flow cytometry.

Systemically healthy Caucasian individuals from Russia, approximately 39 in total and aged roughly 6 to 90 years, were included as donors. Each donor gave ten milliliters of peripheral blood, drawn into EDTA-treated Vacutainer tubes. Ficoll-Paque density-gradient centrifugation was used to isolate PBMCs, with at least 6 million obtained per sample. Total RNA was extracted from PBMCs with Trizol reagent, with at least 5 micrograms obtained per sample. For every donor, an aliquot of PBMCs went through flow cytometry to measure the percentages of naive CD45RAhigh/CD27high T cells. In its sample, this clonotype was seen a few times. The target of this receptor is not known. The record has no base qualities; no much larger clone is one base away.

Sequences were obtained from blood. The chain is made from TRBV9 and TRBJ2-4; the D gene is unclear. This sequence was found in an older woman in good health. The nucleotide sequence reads TGTGCCAGCAGCGTAGAGGTTGGAGTGGGCATTCAGTACTTC. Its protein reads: CASSVEVGVGIQYF.